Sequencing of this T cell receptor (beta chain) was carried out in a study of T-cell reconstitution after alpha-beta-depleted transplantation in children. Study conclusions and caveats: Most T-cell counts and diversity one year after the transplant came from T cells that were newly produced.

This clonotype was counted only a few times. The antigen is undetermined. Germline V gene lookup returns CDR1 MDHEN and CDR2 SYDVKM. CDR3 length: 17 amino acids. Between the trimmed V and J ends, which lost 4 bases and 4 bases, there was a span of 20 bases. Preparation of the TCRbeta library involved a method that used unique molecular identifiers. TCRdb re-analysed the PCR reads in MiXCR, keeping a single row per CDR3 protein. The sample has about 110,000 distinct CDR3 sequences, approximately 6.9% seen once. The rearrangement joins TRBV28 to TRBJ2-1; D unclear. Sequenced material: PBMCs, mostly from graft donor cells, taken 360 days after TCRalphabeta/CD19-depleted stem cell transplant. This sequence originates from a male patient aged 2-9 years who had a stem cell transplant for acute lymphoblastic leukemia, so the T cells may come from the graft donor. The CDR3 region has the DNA TGTGCCAGCAGTTCCCAACAAGATCCTCACACTTACAATGAGCAGTTCTTC. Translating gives CASSSQQDPHTYNEQFF.